The TCR beta chain under discussion was sequenced for a study of blood T cell repertoires in COVID-19. Study in general: Samples of COVID-19 (acute and convalescent) were obtained from the United States, Italy and Spain. PBMCs, B-cell-depleted T cells, or T cells provided the cDNA or gDNA that made up the material.

Per the authors' pipeline: Scientists estimated how many nucleated cells there were by amplifying reference gene primers. This table comes from immunoSEQ multiplex PCR, and its TCRdb copy is limited to in-frame clones, with some not included. V, J and clone size were drawn from that table, and D and trimming were deduced from the DNA. The table records roughly 160,000 clones, more than 65% of them present only once. CDR1 and CDR2 from the germline V gene are MNHNY and SVGAGI (reference sequence). This CDR3 region has 13 residues. V was pared by 7 bases and J by 2 bases, with 12 bases between. Sequences were obtained from peripheral blood. The TCR comes from a woman over 75 with active or convalescent COVID-19. This chain uses TRBV6-6 with TRBJ2-7; TRBD2 is a possible D gene (5 bases). The DNA for the CDR3 is TGTGCCAGCATGGATAGCGAAGCCTACGAGCAGTACTTC. Translated, it gives CASMDSEAYEQYF.